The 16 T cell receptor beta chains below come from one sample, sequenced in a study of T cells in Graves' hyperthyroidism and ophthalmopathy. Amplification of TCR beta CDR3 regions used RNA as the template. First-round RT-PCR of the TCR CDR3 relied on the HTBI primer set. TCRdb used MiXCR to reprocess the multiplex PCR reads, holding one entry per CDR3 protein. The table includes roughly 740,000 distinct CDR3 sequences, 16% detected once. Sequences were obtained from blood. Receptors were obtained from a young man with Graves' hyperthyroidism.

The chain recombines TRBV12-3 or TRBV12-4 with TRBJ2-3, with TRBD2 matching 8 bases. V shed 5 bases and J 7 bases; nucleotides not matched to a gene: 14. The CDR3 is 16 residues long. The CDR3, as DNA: TGTGCCAGCAGTCTGAGGGCGGGGGGCGTTGGAAATACGCAGTATTTT. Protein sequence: CASSLRAGGVGNTQYF.

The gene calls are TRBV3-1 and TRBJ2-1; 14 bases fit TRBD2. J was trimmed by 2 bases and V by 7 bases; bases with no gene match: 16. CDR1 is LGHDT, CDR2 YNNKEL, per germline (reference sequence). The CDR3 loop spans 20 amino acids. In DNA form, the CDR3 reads TGTGCCAGCAAAAACGGCCCGGGACTAGCGGGAGTCGGCCCCTACAATGAGCAGTTCTTC. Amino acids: CASKNGPGLAGVGPYNEQFF.

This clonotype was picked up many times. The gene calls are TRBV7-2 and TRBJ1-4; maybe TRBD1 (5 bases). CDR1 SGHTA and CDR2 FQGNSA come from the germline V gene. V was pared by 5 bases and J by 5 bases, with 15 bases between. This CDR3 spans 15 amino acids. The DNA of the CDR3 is TGTGCCAGCAGCGGAGGAGGGACCGCCAATGAAAAACTGTTTTTT. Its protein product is CASSGGGTANEKLFF.

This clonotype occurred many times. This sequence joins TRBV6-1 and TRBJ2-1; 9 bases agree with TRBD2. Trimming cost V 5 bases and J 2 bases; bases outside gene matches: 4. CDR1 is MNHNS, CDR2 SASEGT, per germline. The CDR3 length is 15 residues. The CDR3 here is CASSKIAGAYNEQFF. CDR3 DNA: TGTGCCAGCAGTAAAATAGCGGGGGCCTACAATGAGCAGTTCTTC.

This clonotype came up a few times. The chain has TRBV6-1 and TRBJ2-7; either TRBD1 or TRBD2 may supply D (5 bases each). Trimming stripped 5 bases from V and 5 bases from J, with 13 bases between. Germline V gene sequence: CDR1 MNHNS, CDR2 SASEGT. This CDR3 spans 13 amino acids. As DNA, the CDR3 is TGTGCCAGCAGTCTGGGACCCCAGCACGAGCAGTACTTC. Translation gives CASSLGPQHEQYF.

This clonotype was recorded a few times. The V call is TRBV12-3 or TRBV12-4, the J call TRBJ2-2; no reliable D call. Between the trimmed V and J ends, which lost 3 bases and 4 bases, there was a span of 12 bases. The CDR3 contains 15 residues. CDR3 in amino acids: CASSLWLGPTGELFF. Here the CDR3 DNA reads TGTGCCAGCAGTTTGTGGCTAGGACCCACCGGGGAGCTGTTTTTT.

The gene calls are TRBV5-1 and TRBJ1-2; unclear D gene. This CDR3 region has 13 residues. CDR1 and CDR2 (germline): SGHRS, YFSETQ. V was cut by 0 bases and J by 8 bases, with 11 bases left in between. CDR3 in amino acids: CASSLEMGRGYTF. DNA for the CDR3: TGCGCCAGCAGCTTGGAGATGGGCCGGGGCTACACCTTC.

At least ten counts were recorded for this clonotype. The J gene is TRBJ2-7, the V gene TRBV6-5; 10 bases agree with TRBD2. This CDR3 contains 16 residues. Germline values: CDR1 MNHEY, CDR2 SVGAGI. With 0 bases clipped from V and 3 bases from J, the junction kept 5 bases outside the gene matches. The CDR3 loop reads CASSYSSTSGNYEQYF. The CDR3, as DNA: TGTGCCAGCAGTTACTCTAGCACTAGCGGGAACTACGAGCAGTACTTC.

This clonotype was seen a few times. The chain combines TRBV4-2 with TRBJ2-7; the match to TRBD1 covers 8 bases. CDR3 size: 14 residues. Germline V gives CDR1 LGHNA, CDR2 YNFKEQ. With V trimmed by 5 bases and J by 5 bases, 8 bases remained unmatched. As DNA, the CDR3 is TGTGCCAGCAGCTTGGCAGGGGGCTTCCACGAGCAGTACTTC. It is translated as CASSLAGGFHEQYF.

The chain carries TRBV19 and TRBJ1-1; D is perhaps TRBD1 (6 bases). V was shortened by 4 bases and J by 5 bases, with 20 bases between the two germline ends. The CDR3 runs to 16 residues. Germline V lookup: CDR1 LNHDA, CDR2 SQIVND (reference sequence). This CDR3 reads CASSTSGLGRGTEAFF. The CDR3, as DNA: TGTGCCAGTAGTACCTCGGGACTGGGAAGGGGGACTGAAGCTTTCTTT.

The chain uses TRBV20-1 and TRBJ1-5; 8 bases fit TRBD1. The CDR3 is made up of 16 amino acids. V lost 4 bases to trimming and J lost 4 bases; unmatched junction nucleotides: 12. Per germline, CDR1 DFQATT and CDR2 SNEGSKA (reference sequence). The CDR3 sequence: CSAIPVGQGLNQPQHF. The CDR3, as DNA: TGCAGTGCTATTCCGGTCGGACAGGGACTAAATCAGCCCCAGCATTTT.

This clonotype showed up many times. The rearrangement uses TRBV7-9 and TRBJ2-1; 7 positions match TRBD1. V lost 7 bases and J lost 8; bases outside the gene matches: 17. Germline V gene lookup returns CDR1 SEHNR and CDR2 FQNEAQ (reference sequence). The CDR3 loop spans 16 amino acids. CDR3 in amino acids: CASTIGDSRPLDEQFF. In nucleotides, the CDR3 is TGTGCCAGCACCATCGGGGACAGTCGACCCCTCGATGAGCAGTTCTTC. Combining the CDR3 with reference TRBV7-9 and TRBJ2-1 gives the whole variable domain DTGVSQNPRHKITKRGQNVTFRCDPISEHNRLYWYRQTLGQGPEFLTYFQNEAQLEKSRLLSDRFSAERPKGSFSTLEIQRTEQGDSAMYLCASTIGDSRPLDEQFFGPGTRLTVL.

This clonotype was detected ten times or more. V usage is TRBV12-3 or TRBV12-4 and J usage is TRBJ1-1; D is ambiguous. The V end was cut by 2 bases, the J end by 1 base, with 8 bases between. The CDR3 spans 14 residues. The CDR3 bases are TGTGCCAGCAGTTTACGCGCCAAGAACACTGAAGCTTTCTTT. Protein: CASSLRAKNTEAFF.

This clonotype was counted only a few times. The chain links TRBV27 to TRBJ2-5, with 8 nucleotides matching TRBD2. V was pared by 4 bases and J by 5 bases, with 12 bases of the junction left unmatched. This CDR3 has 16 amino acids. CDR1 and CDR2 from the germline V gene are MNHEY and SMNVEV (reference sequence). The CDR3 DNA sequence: TGTGCCAGCAGTTCGGTGACCGGGAGGGCCGCGGAGACCCAGTACTTC. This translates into CASSSVTGRAAETQYF.

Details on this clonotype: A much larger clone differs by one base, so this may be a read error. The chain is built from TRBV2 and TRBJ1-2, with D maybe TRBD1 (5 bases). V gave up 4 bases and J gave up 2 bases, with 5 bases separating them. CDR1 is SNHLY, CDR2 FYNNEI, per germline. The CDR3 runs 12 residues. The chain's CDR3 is CASSGDNYGYTF. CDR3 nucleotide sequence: TGTGCCAGCAGTGGGGACAACTATGGCTACACCTTC. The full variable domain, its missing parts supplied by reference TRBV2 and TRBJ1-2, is EPEVTQTPSHQVTQMGQEVILRCVPISNHLYFYWYRQILGQKVEFLVSFYNNEISEKSEIFDDQFSVERPDGSNFTLKIRSTKLEDSAMYFCASSGDNYGYTFGSGTRLTVV.

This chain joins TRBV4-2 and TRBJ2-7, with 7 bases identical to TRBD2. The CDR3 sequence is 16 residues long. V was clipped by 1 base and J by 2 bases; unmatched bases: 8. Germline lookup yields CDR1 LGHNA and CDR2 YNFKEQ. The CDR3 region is CASSQGRGSSAYEQYF. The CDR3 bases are TGTGCCAGCAGCCAAGGCCGCGGGAGTTCGGCCTACGAGCAGTACTTC.